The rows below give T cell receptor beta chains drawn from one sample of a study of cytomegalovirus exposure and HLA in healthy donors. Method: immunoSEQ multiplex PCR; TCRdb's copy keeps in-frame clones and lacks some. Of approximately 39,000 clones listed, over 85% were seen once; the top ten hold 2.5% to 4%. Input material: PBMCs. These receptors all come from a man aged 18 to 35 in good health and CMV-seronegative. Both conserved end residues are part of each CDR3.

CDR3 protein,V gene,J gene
CATQVLAEAFF,TRBV6-1,TRBJ1-1
CASSLGQVTRATNEKLFF,TRBV11-2,TRBJ1-4
CASSYRGLSDNEQFF,TRBV6-5,TRBJ2-1
CASSSDWDRYYEQYF,TRBV27,TRBJ2-7
CASSRGFSAGELFF,TRBV6-5,TRBJ2-2
CASSTDRARDYGYTF,TRBV5-4,TRBJ1-2
CASSLRSQGEQFF,TRBV7-9,TRBJ2-1
CASGTEKNIQYF,TRBV12-5,TRBJ2-4
CASSIGRGYGYTF,TRBV19,TRBJ1-2
CSVEGAWTGFLYEQYF,TRBV29-1,TRBJ2-7
CASSETTATGELFF,TRBV18,TRBJ2-2
CATSRTLAEQQFF,TRBV15,TRBJ2-1
CAWRTSGPTDTQYF,TRBV30,TRBJ2-3
CAWQRLTGELFF,TRBV30,TRBJ2-2
CASSISRGGNEQFF,TRBV19,TRBJ2-1
CASSVGTSTNEQFF,TRBV9,TRBJ2-1
CASSTIQETQYF,TRBV2,TRBJ2-5
CASSSQGLMNTEAFF,TRBV28,TRBJ1-1
CASSLSSNVNTGELFF,TRBV7-7,TRBJ2-2
CASKIPGTQPQHF,TRBV19,TRBJ1-5
CASSPEDVSTGELFF,TRBV18,TRBJ2-2
CASKSEALTHNEQFF,TRBV19,TRBJ2-1
CASSTGETGSYEQYF,TRBV19,TRBJ2-7
CASSSPLGQGYGYTF,TRBV9,TRBJ1-2
CASSLIPGGSSGNTIYF,TRBV7-2,TRBJ1-3
CSVEGSGGAQETQYF,TRBV29-1,TRBJ2-5
CASSVVPGGFGNTIYF,TRBV9,TRBJ1-3
CASSRSGVFVSGELFF,TRBV5-1,TRBJ2-2
CATSRKGVGTEAFF,TRBV15,TRBJ1-1
CASMDRSSYNSPLHF,TRBV19,TRBJ1-6
CASSEGQGQLRGYTF,TRBV2,TRBJ1-2
CASSYNSGHNEQFF,TRBV6-5,TRBJ2-1
CASSLRTANTEAFF,TRBV14,TRBJ1-1
CARSLDVRGDSYEQYF,TRBV5-3,TRBJ2-7
CASSEWTSTSGTQYF,TRBV10-1,TRBJ2-5
CATRSGYEQYF,TRBV2,TRBJ2-7
CASSLRFEQYF,TRBV7-2,TRBJ2-7
CASSYGPHQPQHF,TRBV6-5,TRBJ1-5
CASMEGLAGEQYF,TRBV5-1,TRBJ2-7
CASRIQGRYGYTF,TRBV6-5,TRBJ1-2
CASVRMGQGALGYTF,TRBV2,TRBJ1-2
CASSSPTTGTSGRYEQYF,TRBV7-2,TRBJ2-7
CASSSGTGYTGELFF,TRBV11-2,TRBJ2-2
CASSQDIGTGELFF,TRBV14,TRBJ2-2
CASRRGLAGDRDEQFF,TRBV7-9,TRBJ2-1
CASSRDRVVSWNTGELFF,TRBV7-8,TRBJ2-2
CASSLWTGGYSDEQFF,TRBV7-8,TRBJ2-1
CASSFGTLNYGYTF,TRBV5-6,TRBJ1-2
CASSFGADYGYTF,TRBV7-3,TRBJ1-2
CASREGTNSNQPQHF,TRBV6-1,TRBJ1-5
CASSLGDRGYQETQYF,TRBV11-2,TRBJ2-5
CASEIGGGRTDTQYF,TRBV28,TRBJ2-3
CASSRGLAGGPVFNEQFF,TRBV7-2,TRBJ2-1
CSVAGTSGRAYEQYF,TRBV29-1,TRBJ2-7
CASRRRDQPQHF,TRBV28,TRBJ1-5
CASKRPGEGPGELFF,TRBV7-3,TRBJ2-2
CASSISLSGRIDTQYF,TRBV25-1,TRBJ2-3
CASSLSWGGINNEQFF,TRBV25-1,TRBJ2-1
CASTRGANQPQHF,TRBV7-8,TRBJ1-5
CASSKPGQGTHEQYF,TRBV19,TRBJ2-7